Listed below are T cell receptor beta chains from one sample, sequenced in a study of cytomegalovirus exposure and HLA in healthy donors. Libraries were prepared by immunoSEQ multiplex PCR; TCRdb keeps only in-frame clonotypes and omits some of them. Altogether 130,000 to 150,000 clones are present, roughly four fifths being singletons, with the ten largest covering approximately 6%. The specimen sequenced was PBMCs. These TCRs come from a man younger than 45 in good health and CMV-seropositive. CDR3s include the opening cysteine and the closing phenylalanine or tryptophan. A D gene is named only where the DNA matches it firmly. Clone size is not always given. Where it is, it says once, few, many or a class for expanded clones.

cdr3_aa | cdr3_nt | d_call | clone_size | cdr3_length | j_call | v_call
CASSLGRQYTEAFF | TGTGCCAGCAGCTTGGGGCGACAGTACACTGAAGCTTTCTTT | . | few | 14 | TRBJ1-1 | TRBV5-6
CASSSWTGGENIQYF | TGTGCCAGCAGCTCTTGGACAGGGGGAGAAAACATTCAGTACTTC | TRBD1 | . | 15 | TRBJ2-4 | TRBV9
CASSEAQGKNSQYF | TGTGCCAGCAGTGAAGCGCAGGGCAAAAACAGTCAGTACTTC | . | once | 14 | TRBJ2-4 | TRBV2
CASSASGGPSYEQYF | TGTGCCAGCAGCGCCAGCGGGGGCCCCTCCTACGAGCAGTACTTC | TRBD2 | . | 15 | TRBJ2-7 | TRBV28
CASSELRQGASDEQFF | TGTGCCAGCAGTGAACTGAGGCAGGGGGCGTCGGATGAGCAGTTCTTC | TRBD1 | . | 16 | TRBJ2-1 | TRBV6-1
CASSLRDRYQPQHF | TGTGCCAGCAGTTTGAGAGACAGATATCAGCCCCAGCATTTT | . | . | 14 | TRBJ1-5 | TRBV27
CSVQDRSSGRREQYF | TGCAGCGTCCAGGACCGGTCTAGCGGGAGGCGGGAGCAGTACTTC | TRBD2 | . | 15 | TRBJ2-7 | TRBV29-1
CATGQDSYEQYF | TGTGCCACAGGACAGGACTCCTACGAGCAGTACTTC | TRBD1 | . | 12 | TRBJ2-7 | TRBV2
CASSQGQGGPREAFF | TGTGCCAGCAGCCAAGGACAGGGAGGCCCCCGGGAAGCTTTCTTT | TRBD1 | . | 15 | TRBJ1-1 | TRBV5-6
CASTPETGGWDTQYF | TGTGCCAGCACCCCCGAGACAGGGGGCTGGGATACGCAGTATTTT | TRBD1 | large | 15 | TRBJ2-3 | TRBV6-1
CSAVSGELYEQYF | TGCAGCGCCGTTAGCGGGGAACTCTACGAGCAGTACTTC | TRBD2 | few | 13 | TRBJ2-7 | TRBV29-1
CASSPGSHYEQYF | TGTGCCAGCAGTCCGGGTTCACATTACGAGCAGTACTTC | . | . | 13 | TRBJ2-7 | TRBV7-9
CASSLFGAGETDTQYF | TGTGCCAGCAGTTTATTTGGAGCGGGGGAAACAGATACGCAGTATTTT | TRBD2 | . | 16 | TRBJ2-3 | TRBV28
CAWSVGRGRGEKLFF | TGTGCCTGGAGTGTAGGCAGGGGAAGGGGTGAAAAACTGTTTTTT | . | . | 15 | TRBJ1-4 | TRBV30
CASSTRTGGDGYTF | TGTGCCAGCAGCACCAGGACAGGGGGCGATGGCTACACCTTC | TRBD1 | . | 14 | TRBJ1-2 | TRBV9
CASSRGGEDTQYF | TGTGCCAGCAGCCGGGGAGGTGAAGATACGCAGTATTTT | . | . | 13 | TRBJ2-3 | TRBV5-5
CASSPASGRETQYF | TGTGCCAGCAGCCCCGCTAGCGGGCGAGAGACCCAGTACTTC | TRBD2 | . | 14 | TRBJ2-5 | TRBV7-2
CASSLWLTAPGGNTIYF | TGTGCCAGCAGCTTATGGTTGACAGCGCCTGGAGGAAACACCATATATTTT | . | . | 17 | TRBJ1-3 | TRBV7-6
CASSLGSGGYNEQFF | TGTGCCAGCAGCTTGGGTTCAGGGGGCTACAATGAGCAGTTCTTC | TRBD1 | . | 15 | TRBJ2-1 | TRBV5-4
CASSLAGGIIYEQYF | TGCGCCAGCAGCTTAGCGGGAGGGATAATCTACGAGCAGTACTTC | TRBD2 | . | 15 | TRBJ2-7 | TRBV5-1
CASSPRGQNTEAFF | TGTGCCAGCTCACCCAGGGGGCAGAACACTGAAGCTTTCTTT | TRBD1 | few | 14 | TRBJ1-1 | TRBV18
CASSSGKGGALNEQFF | TGTGCCAGCAGCTCCGGGAAAGGGGGGGCCTTGAATGAGCAGTTCTTC | . | . | 16 | TRBJ2-1 | TRBV11-3
CASSLIFGGDGYTF | TGTGCCAGCAGTCTAATTTTCGGAGGGGACGGCTACACCTTC | . | . | 14 | TRBJ1-2 | TRBV27
CASSFSGRVTYRGYEQYF | TGTGCCAGCAGTTTTAGCGGGAGGGTAACCTACCGGGGCTACGAGCAGTACTTC | TRBD2 | few | 18 | TRBJ2-7 | TRBV27
CASTLTSGSAYEQYF | TGTGCCAGTACCCTGACTAGCGGGAGTGCTTACGAGCAGTACTTC | TRBD2 | . | 15 | TRBJ2-7 | TRBV19
CASSTGDRGSALGLGETQYF | TGCGCCAGCAGCACGGGGGACAGGGGGTCAGCCCTGGGGCTCGGAGAGACCCAGTACTTC | TRBD1 | . | 20 | TRBJ2-5 | TRBV5-1
CATSRIPGLPSEQYF | TGTGCCACCAGCAGGATACCGGGACTACCCTCTGAGCAGTACTTC | TRBD2 | . | 15 | TRBJ2-7 | TRBV15
CASSEDRVGNTIYF | TGTGCCAGCAGTGAAGACAGGGTTGGAAACACCATATATTTT | . | once | 14 | TRBJ1-3 | TRBV2